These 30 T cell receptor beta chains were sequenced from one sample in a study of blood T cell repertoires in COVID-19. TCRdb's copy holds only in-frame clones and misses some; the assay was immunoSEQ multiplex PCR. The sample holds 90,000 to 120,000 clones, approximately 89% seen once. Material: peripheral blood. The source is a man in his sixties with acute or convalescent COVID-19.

CDR3 nucleotide sequence: TGTGCCAGCAGCCCGGGACTAGCGGGAGGTGAGCAGTACTTC. Translating it yields CASSPGLAGGEQYF. This sequence joins TRBV7-2 and TRBJ2-7; 15 bases align to TRBD2. The CDR3 has 14 amino acids. V was clipped by 5 bases and J by 7 bases; unmatched bases: 3. The germline gives CDR1 SGHTA, CDR2 FQGNSA.

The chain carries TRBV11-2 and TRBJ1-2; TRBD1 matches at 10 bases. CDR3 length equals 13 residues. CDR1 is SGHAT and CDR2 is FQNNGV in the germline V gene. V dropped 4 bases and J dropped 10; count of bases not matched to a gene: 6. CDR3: CASSSSGTGVYTF. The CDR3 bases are TGTGCCAGCAGCTCCTCTGGGACAGGGGTCTACACCTTC.

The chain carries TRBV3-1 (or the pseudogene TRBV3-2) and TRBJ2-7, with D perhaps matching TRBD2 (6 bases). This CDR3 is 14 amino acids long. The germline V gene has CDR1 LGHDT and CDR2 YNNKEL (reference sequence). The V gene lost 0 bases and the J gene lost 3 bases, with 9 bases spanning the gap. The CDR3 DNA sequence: TGTGCCAGCAGCCAAGATCCCGGGAGCTACGAGCAGTACTTC. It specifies CASSQDPGSYEQYF.

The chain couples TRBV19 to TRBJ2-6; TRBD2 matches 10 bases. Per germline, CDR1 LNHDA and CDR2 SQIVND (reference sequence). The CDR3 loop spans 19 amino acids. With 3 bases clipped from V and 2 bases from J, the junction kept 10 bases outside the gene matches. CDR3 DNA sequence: TGTGCCAGTAGTATCTACCAGCGGGAGGGCCTCACTGGGGCCAACGTCCTGACTTTC. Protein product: CASSIYQREGLTGANVLTF. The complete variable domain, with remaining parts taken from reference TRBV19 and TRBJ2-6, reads DGGITQSPKYLFRKEGQNVTLSCEQNLNHDAMYWYRQDPGQGLRLIYYSQIVNDFQKGDIAEGYSVSREKKESFPLTVTSAQKNPTAFYLCASSIYQREGLTGANVLTFGAGSRLTVL.

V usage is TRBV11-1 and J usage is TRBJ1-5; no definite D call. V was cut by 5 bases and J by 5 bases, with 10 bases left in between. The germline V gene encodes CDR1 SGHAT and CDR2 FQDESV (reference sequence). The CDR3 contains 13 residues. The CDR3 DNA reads TGTGCCAGCAGCCCGGAGTTAGATCAGCCCCAGCATTTT. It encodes CASSPELDQPQHF.

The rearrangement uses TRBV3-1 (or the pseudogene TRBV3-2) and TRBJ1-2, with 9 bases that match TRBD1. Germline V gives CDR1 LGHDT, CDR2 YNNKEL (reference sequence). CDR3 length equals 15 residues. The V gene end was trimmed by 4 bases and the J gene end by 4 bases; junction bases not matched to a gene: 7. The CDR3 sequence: CASSPGTGKLYGYTF. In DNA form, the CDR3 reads TGTGCCAGCAGCCCCGGGACAGGGAAACTCTATGGCTACACCTTC.

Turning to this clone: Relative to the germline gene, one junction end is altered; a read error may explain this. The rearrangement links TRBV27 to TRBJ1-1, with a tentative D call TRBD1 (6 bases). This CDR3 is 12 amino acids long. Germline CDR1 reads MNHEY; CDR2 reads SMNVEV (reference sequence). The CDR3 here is CASSLRGGAGHF. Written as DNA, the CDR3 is TGTGCCAGCAGTTTAAGGGGGGGCGCAGGACACTTT.

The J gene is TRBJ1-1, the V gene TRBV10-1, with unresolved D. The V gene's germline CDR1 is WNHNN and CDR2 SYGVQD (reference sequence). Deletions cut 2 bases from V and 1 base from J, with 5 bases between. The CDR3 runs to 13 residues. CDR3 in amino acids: CASSEEWNTEAFF. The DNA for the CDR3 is TGCGCCAGCAGTGAGGAGTGGAACACTGAAGCTTTCTTT.

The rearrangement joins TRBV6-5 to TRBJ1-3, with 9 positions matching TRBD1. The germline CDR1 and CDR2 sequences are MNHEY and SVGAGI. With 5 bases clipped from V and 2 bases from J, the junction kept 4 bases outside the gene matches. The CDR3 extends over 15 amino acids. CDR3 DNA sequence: TGTGCCAGCAGTCACAGGACAGGGGCTGGAAACACCATATATTTT. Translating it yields CASSHRTGAGNTIYF.

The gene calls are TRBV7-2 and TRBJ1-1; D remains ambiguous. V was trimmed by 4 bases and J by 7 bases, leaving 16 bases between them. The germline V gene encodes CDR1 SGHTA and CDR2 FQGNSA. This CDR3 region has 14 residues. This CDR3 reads CASSSSRGAGEAFF. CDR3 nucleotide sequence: TGTGCCAGCAGCTCGTCCCGGGGTGCGGGTGAAGCTTTCTTT.

The chain's CDR3 is CASNQGQGFQPQHF. The CDR3 DNA reads as TGTGCCAGCAACCAGGGACAGGGGTTTCAGCCCCAGCATTTT. This chain connects TRBV28 to TRBJ1-5; 10 bases line up with TRBD1. The CDR3 is 14 amino acids. Germline loops: CDR1 MDHEN, CDR2 SYDVKM. Losses at the gene ends were 7 bases for V and 6 bases for J; bases not matched to a gene: 6.

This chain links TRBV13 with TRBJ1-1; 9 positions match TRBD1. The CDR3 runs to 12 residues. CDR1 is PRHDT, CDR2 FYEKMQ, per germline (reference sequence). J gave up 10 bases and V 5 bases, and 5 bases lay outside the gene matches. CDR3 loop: CASSPRTGAAFF. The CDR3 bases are TGTGCCAGCAGCCCTCGGACAGGGGCAGCTTTCTTT.

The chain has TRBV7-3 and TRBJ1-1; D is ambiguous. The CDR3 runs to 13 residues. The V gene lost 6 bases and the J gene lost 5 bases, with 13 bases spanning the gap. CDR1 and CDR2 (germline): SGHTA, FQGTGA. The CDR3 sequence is CASRAQGGTEAFF. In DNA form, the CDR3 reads TGTGCCAGCAGAGCGCAAGGAGGGACTGAAGCTTTCTTT.

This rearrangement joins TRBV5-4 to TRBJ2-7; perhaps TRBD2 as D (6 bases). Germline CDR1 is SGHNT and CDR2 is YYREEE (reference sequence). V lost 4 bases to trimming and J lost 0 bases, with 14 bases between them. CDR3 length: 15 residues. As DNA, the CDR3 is TGTGCCAGCAGCCTACCTAGCGCATCCTCCTACGAGCAGTACTTC. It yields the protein CASSLPSASSYEQYF.

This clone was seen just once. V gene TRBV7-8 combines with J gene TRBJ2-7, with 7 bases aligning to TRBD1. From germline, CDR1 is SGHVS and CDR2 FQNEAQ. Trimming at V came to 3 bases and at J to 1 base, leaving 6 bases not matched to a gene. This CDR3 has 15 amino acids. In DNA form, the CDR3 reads TGTGCCAGCAGCTTCCCGGGACAGTCTTCCTACGAGCAGTACTTC. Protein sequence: CASSFPGQSSYEQYF.

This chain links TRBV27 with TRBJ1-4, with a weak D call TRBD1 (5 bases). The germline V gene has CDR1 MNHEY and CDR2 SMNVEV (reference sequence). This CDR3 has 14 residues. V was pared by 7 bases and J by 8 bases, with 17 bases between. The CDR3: CASTNVGDLEKLFF. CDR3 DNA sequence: TGTGCCAGCACAAATGTCGGGGACTTAGAAAAACTGTTTTTT.

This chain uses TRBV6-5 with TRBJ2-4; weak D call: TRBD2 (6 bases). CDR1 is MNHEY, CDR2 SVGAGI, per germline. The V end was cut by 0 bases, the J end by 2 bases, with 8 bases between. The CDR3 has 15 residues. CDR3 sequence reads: CASSYSGGPKNIQYF. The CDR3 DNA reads TGTGCCAGCAGTTACTCGGGAGGACCCAAAAACATTCAGTACTTC.

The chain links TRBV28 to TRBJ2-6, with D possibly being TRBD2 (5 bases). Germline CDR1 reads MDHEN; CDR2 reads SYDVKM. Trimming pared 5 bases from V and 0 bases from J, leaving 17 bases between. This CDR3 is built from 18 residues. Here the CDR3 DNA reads TGTGCCAGCAGTGGGAGTAGGTCCTGGGCCTCTGGGGCCAACGTCCTGACTTTC. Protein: CASSGSRSWASGANVLTF.

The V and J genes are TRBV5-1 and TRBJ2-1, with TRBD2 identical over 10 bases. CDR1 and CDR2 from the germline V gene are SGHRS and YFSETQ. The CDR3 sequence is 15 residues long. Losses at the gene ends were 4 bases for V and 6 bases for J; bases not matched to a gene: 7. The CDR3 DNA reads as TGCGCCAGCAGCCCGAGCGGGAGGGCCTTCAATGAGCAGTTCTTC. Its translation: CASSPSGRAFNEQFF.

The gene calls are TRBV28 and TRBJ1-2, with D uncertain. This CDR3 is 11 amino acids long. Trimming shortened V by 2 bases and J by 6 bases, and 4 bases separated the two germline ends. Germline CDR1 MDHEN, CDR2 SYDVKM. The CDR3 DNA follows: TGTGCCAGCAGTTTACGGGATGGCTACACCTTC. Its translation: CASSLRDGYTF.

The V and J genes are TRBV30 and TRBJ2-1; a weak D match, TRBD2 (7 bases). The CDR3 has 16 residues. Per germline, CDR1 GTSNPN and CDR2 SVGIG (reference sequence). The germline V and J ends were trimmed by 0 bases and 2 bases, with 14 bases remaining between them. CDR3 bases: TGTGCCTGGAGTGTTTTGGCGGGGGCTACCTACAATGAGCAGTTCTTC. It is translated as CAWSVLAGATYNEQFF.

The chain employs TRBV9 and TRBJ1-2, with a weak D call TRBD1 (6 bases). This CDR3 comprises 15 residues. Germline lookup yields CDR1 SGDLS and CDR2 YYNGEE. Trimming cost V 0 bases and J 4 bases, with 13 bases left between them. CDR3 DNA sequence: TGTGCCAGCAGCGTAGGGGGGGGCAAGGGCTATGGCTACACCTTC. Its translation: CASSVGGGKGYGYTF.

In nucleotides, the CDR3 is TGTGCCTGGAGTGGGGGACAGGGGGGACAGCCCCAGCATTTT. It specifies CAWSGGQGGQPQHF. J is TRBJ1-5 and V is TRBV30; 11 bases match TRBD1. CDR3 size: 14 residues. Trimming took 1 base from V and 7 from J; bases not matched to a gene: 3. Per germline, CDR1 GTSNPN and CDR2 SVGIG (reference sequence). The entire variable domain, with the rest obtained from reference TRBV30 and TRBJ1-5, is as follows: SQTIHQWPATLVQPVGSPLSLECTVEGTSNPNLYWYRQAAGRGLQLLFYSVGIGQISSEVPQNLSASRPQDRQFILSSKKLLLSDSGFYLCAWSGGQGGQPQHFGDGTRLSIL.

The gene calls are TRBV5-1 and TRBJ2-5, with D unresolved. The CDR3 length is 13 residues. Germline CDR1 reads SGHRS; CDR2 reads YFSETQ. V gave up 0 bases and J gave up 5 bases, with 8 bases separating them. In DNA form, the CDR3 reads TGCGCCAGCAGCTTGGCCCCCTTTGAGACCCAGTACTTC. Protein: CASSLAPFETQYF.

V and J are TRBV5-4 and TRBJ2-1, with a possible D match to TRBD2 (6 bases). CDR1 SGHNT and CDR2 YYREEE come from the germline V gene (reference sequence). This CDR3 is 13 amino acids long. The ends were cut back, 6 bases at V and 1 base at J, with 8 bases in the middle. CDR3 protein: CASNGGSYNEQFF. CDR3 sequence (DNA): TGTGCCAGCAACGGAGGGTCCTACAATGAGCAGTTCTTC. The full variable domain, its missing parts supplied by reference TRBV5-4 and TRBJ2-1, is ETGVTQSPTHLIKTRGQQVTLRCSSQSGHNTVSWYQQALGQGPQFIFQYYREEENGRGNFPPRFSGLQFPNYSSELNVNALELDDSALYLCASNGGSYNEQFFGPGTRLTVL.

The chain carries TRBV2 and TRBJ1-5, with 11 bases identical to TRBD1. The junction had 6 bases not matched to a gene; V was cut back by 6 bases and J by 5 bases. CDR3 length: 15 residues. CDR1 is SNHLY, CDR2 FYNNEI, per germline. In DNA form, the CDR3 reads TGTGCCAGCAGAACCGGGACAGGGGGATATCAGCCCCAGCATTTT. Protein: CASRTGTGGYQPQHF.

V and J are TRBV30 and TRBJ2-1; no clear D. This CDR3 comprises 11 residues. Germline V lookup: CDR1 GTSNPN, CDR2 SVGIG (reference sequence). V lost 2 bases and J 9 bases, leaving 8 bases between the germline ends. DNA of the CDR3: TGTGCCTGGAGTCAGGATAGTGAGCAGTTCTTC. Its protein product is CAWSQDSEQFF.

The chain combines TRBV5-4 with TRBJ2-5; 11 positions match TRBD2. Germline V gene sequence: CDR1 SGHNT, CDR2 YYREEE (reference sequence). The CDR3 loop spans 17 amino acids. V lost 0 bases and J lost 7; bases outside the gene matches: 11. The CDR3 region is CASSLDTSGSGSRTQYF. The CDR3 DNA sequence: TGTGCCAGCAGCTTGGATACTAGCGGGAGTGGGAGTCGGACCCAGTACTTC.

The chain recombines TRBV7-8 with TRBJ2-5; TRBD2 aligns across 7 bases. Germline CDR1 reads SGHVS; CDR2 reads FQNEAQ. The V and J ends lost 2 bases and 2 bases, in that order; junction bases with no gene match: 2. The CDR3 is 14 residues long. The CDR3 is CASSLLAEQETQYF. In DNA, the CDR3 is TGTGCCAGCAGCTTACTAGCGGAACAAGAGACCCAGTACTTC.

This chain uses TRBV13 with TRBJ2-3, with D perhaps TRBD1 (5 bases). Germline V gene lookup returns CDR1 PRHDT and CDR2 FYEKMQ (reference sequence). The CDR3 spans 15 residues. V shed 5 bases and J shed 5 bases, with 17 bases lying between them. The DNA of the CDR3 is TGTGCCAGCAGCCCTGGGCAGGGCGAAGGAGATACGCAGTATTTT. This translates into CASSPGQGEGDTQYF.